This T cell receptor (beta chain) was observed in a study of shared clonotypes between healthy human individuals. Overall study findings and caveats: Rarefaction showed that sequencing of sorted subsets was incomplete (despite large depth). Limitation of the genetic and exposure-history diversity represented came from the few donors.

Adults of Caucasian background living in Nashville, Tennessee made up all donors. Division of CD4+ cells produced a CD45RA+ naive subset and a CD45RA-negative memory subset. Trimming at V came to 8 bases and at J to 5 bases, leaving 13 bases not matched to a gene. The CDR3 extends over 15 amino acids. The germline gives CDR1 SNHLY, CDR2 FYNNEI. Note on this clone: Its cognate antigen is unknown.

Sequenced by immunoSEQ multiplex PCR; TCRdb stores in-frame clones only, minus some. This table has roughly 2.4 million clones, nearly 97% appearing once. The sequence came from a man between 18 and 35 years old in good health. The chain recombines TRBV2 with TRBJ2-7; 9 bases line up with TRBD2. The sample comprised naive CD4+ T cells sorted from blood. Subset reported: CD45RA+ positively selected. In DNA, the CDR3 is TGTGCCAGCTTCCGGAAAAATAGCGGGAGCGACGAGCAGTACTTC. Its protein product is CASFRKNSGSDEQYF.